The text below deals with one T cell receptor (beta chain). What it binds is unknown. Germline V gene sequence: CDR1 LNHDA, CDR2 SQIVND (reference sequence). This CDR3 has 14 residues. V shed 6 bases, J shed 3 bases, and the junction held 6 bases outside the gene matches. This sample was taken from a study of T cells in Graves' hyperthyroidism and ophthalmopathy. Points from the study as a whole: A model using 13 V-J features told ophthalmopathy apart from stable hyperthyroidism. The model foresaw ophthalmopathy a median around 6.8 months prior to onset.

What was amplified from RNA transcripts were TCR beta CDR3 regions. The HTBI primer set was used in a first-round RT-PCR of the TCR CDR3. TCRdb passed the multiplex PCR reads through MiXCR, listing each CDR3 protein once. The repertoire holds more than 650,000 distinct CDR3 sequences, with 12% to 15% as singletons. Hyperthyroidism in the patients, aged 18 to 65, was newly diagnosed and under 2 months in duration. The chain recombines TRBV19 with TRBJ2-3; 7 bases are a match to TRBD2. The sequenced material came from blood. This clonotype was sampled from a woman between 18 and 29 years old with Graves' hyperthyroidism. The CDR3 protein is CASSILAITDTQYF. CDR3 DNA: TGTGCCAGTAGCATACTAGCGATTACAGATACGCAGTATTTT.